Reported below is one T cell receptor beta chain. Antigen specificity is unknown. The data were obtained in a study of T cells in Graves' hyperthyroidism and ophthalmopathy. Amplification yielded TCR beta CDR3 regions, with RNA transcripts as the source. The TCR CDR3 was amplified in a first-round RT-PCR using the HTBI primer set. MiXCR, applied by TCRdb to the multiplex PCR reads, yields one record per CDR3 protein. This sample carries approximately 700,000 distinct CDR3 sequences, 40% to 55% of them seen once, and the ten largest clones take roughly 6.5%. Study outcomes and limitations: Also found in blood were most expanded thyroid clonotypes above 0.001. The model predicted ophthalmopathy a median approximately six months before onset.

Trimming stripped 4 bases from V and 4 bases from J, with 14 bases between. Germline values: CDR1 SNHLY, CDR2 FYNNEI. The CDR3 has 16 residues. The specimen was peripheral blood or thyroid tissue (not recorded which). This chain joins TRBV2 and TRBJ2-6; maybe TRBD1 (6 bases). The receptor comes from an adult man with Graves' disease, either hyperthyroidism or ophthalmopathy (not recorded which). CDR3 coding DNA: TGTGCCAGCAGTGGGACAGTGGGGCAGGGGGCCAACGTCCTGACTTTC. Protein product: CASSGTVGQGANVLTF.